Below are 18 T cell receptor beta chains sequenced from a single sample in a study of blood T cell repertoires in COVID-19. TCRdb keeps only in-frame clones here, not all; method: immunoSEQ multiplex PCR. The data contain about 300,000 clones, approximately 90% of them seen just once; the ten biggest clones take up 2.2%. The sequenced material came from peripheral blood. These receptors all come from a woman in her 30s with COVID-19, enrolled during active disease.

V and J are TRBV19 and TRBJ1-5; D might be TRBD1 (6 bases). The CDR3 has 16 residues. Trimming cost V 6 bases and J 8 bases, with 23 bases left between them. The germline V gene has CDR1 LNHDA and CDR2 SQIVND (reference sequence). The CDR3 sequence is CASSPGKQGLREPQHF. Here the CDR3 DNA reads TGTGCCAGTAGCCCTGGGAAACAGGGATTGAGGGAGCCCCAGCATTTT.

The chain employs TRBV27 and TRBJ2-7; 10 nucleotides align to TRBD1. After removal of 6 bases from V and 2 bases from J, the junction contained 4 bases not matched to a gene. The CDR3 is 14 amino acids. Germline CDR1 MNHEY, CDR2 SMNVEV (reference sequence). The CDR3 spells CASSAGTGAYEQYF. The DNA of the CDR3 is TGTGCCAGCAGCGCCGGGACAGGGGCCTACGAGCAGTACTTC.

The chain carries TRBV7-3 and TRBJ1-1; 12 nucleotides align to TRBD1. Germline trimming cut 5 bases from V and 4 bases from J; bases unmatched to any gene: 14. Germline lookup yields CDR1 SGHTA and CDR2 FQGTGA. The CDR3 covers 18 residues. CDR3 in DNA: TGTGCCAGCAGCGCTACCGGGACAGGGGGCGGGGAAAGCACTGAAGCTTTCTTT. Protein: CASSATGTGGGESTEAFF.

The rearrangement links TRBV29-1 to TRBJ2-1, with 8 positions matching TRBD2. This CDR3 is 16 amino acids long. The V and J ends lost 4 bases and 6 bases, in that order; junction bases with no gene match: 14. CDR1 is SQVTM and CDR2 is ANQGSEA in the germline V gene. The CDR3 loop is CSVGGTAGGKGNEQFF. The CDR3 DNA follows: TGCAGCGTTGGGGGAACGGCGGGAGGAAAAGGCAATGAGCAGTTCTTC.

CDR3 amino acids: CAWSTGRGLGNTIYF. CDR3 sequence (DNA): TGTGCCTGGAGTACGGGTAGGGGGCTAGGAAACACCATATATTTT. The rearrangement uses TRBV30 and TRBJ1-3; 7 bases align to TRBD1. Per the germline V gene, CDR1 is GTSNPN and CDR2 is SVGIG (reference sequence). V shed 2 bases, J shed 4 bases, and the junction held 8 bases outside the gene matches. The CDR3 has 15 residues.

The rearrangement links TRBV19 to TRBJ1-6; 12 bases fit TRBD1. This CDR3 has 16 residues. V dropped 6 bases and J dropped 14; count of bases not matched to a gene: 14. From germline, CDR1 is LNHDA and CDR2 SQIVND (reference sequence). CDR3 sequence: CASRTTGTGGPSALHF. DNA of the CDR3: TGTGCCAGTAGGACCACCGGGACAGGGGGCCCATCGGCCCTCCACTTT.

The J gene is TRBJ1-1, the V gene TRBV9, with D perhaps matching TRBD1 (5 bases). V dropped 0 bases and J dropped 11 bases, with 14 bases sitting between them. Germline CDR1 and CDR2: SGDLS and YYNGEE. The CDR3 sequence is 13 residues long. The CDR3 here is CASSVENGGEAFF. As DNA, the CDR3 is TGTGCCAGCAGCGTAGAGAACGGGGGTGAGGCTTTCTTT.

The rearrangement uses TRBV7-2 and TRBJ1-3; no clear D. Germline V gene lookup returns CDR1 SGHTA and CDR2 FQGNSA. The CDR3 consists of 15 residues. The V gene lost 2 bases and the J gene lost 4 bases, with 12 bases spanning the gap. In DNA, the CDR3 is TGTGCCAGCAGCTTAAATCTAGCGAGCGGAAACACCATATATTTT. It specifies CASSLNLASGNTIYF.

The chain joins TRBV12-5 to TRBJ2-7; weak D call: TRBD2 (6 bases). V dropped 0 bases and J dropped 6 bases, with 9 bases sitting between them. Germline loops: CDR1 LGHNT, CDR2 FRNRAP. The CDR3 loop spans 13 amino acids. This CDR3 reads CASGLVRDSEQYF. In DNA, the CDR3 is TGTGCTAGTGGTTTGGTAAGGGACTCCGAGCAGTACTTC.

The V and J genes are TRBV2 and TRBJ1-1; D call uncertain. This CDR3 spans 13 amino acids. V was shortened by 8 bases and J by 3 bases, with 13 bases between the two germline ends. The germline CDR1 and CDR2 sequences are SNHLY and FYNNEI. The CDR3 coding sequence is TGTGCCAGCGCGACTCGGATGGACACTGAAGCTTTCTTT. It translates to CASATRMDTEAFF.

Worth noting for this clone: At one boundary the junction diverges from the germline segment, which might be a read error. The V call is TRBV30, the J call TRBJ1-2, with 10 bases identical to TRBD1. This CDR3 has 12 amino acids. Germline V gene sequence: CDR1 GTSNPN, CDR2 SVGIG (reference sequence). This CDR3 reads CAWTGGNYGYTF. The DNA of the CDR3 is TGTGCATGGACAGGGGGAAACTATGGCTACACCTTC.

The chain recombines TRBV6-1 with TRBJ1-2; D remains unclear. Trimming removed 0 bases from V and 4 bases from J, with 12 bases in between. Germline-derived CDR1 and CDR2 are MNHNS and SASEGT. This CDR3 contains 15 residues. The DNA for the CDR3 is TGTGCCAGCAGTGAAGCGCGGGGTACGGTCTATGGCTACACCTTC. Its protein is CASSEARGTVYGYTF.

V and J are TRBV5-4 and TRBJ2-5; 12 bases are shared with TRBD2. There are 16 residues in the CDR3. The germline V gene encodes CDR1 SGHNT and CDR2 YYREEE (reference sequence). The V segment lost 4 bases and the J segment 4 bases; nucleotides outside the gene matches: 8. The CDR3 nucleotides are TGTGCCAGCAGCGTGAAGACTAGCGGGAGTAGAGAGACCCAGTACTTC. Protein product: CASSVKTSGSRETQYF.

This chain uses TRBV3-1 (or the pseudogene TRBV3-2) with TRBJ2-1, with 12 bases aligning to TRBD2. The CDR3 loop spans 15 amino acids. The V segment lost 6 bases and the J segment 4 bases; nucleotides outside the gene matches: 4. Germline values: CDR1 LGHDT, CDR2 YNNKEL (reference sequence). This CDR3 reads CASRQTSGRYNEQFF. For the CDR3, the DNA is TGTGCCAGCAGGCAGACTAGCGGGAGATACAATGAGCAGTTCTTC.

This clone ranks as medium-sized. The chain uses TRBV6-4 and TRBJ1-2, with 10 bases fitting TRBD1. This CDR3 comprises 14 residues. Per the germline V gene, CDR1 is MRHNA and CDR2 is SNTAGT. With 6 bases clipped from V and 5 bases from J, the junction kept 6 bases outside the gene matches. The CDR3: CASSPGQGGYGYTF. The CDR3, as DNA: TGTGCCAGCAGCCCTGGACAGGGGGGGTATGGCTACACCTTC.

V is TRBV6-5 and J is TRBJ1-2, with TRBD1 matching 7 bases. V lost 6 bases to trimming and J lost 4 bases; unmatched junction nucleotides: 5. Germline V gene lookup returns CDR1 MNHEY and CDR2 SVGAGI. The CDR3 is 13 amino acids. Here the CDR3 DNA reads TGTGCCAGCAGCCCCCGGGACAGCTATGGCTACACCTTC. It encodes CASSPRDSYGYTF.

This chain links TRBV11-2 with TRBJ2-5; TRBD1 might be the D (6 bases). Per germline, CDR1 SGHAT and CDR2 FQNNGV. With 4 bases removed from V and 4 bases from J, the gap between germline ends came to 13 bases. CDR3 size: 14 residues. The CDR3 region has the DNA TGTGCCAGCAGCTCCAGGGGCCTAGGAGAGACCCAGTACTTC. Translated: CASSSRGLGETQYF.

The chain combines TRBV29-1 with TRBJ2-7; a weak D match, TRBD1 (6 bases). The germline V and J ends were trimmed by 2 bases and 4 bases, with 9 bases remaining between them. Germline V lookup: CDR1 SQVTM, CDR2 ANQGSEA. This CDR3 has 12 amino acids. This CDR3 reads CSVETDRYEQYF. The CDR3 region has the DNA TGCAGCGTTGAAACAGACAGGTACGAGCAGTACTTC.